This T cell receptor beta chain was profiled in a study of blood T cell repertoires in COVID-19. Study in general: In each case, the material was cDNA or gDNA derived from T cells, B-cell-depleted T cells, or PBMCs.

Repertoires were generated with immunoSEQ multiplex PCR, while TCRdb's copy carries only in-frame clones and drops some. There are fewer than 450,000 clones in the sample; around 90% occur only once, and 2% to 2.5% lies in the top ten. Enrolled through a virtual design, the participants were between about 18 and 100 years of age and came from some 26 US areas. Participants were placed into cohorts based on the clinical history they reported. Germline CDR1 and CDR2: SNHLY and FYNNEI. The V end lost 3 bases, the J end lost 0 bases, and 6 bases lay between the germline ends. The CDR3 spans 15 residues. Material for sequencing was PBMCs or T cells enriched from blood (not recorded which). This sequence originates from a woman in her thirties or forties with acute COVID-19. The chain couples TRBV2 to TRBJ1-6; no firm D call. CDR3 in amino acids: CASSDSSSYNSPLHF. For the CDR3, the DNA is TGTGCCAGCAGTGACTCGAGCTCCTATAATTCACCCCTCCACTTT.